This TCR beta chain was recorded in a study of identical twins. Findings of the study overall: The same donors were not followed; conclusions instead depended on cross-sectional statistical analysis.

V lost 5 bases and J lost 0; bases outside the gene matches: 1. This CDR3 has 15 amino acids. Looked up from germline, CDR1 is SEHNR and CDR2 is FQNEAQ (reference sequence). From the 5' RACE reads, TCRdb called clonotypes with MiXCR, one entry per CDR3 protein. In the table there are hundreds of thousands of distinct CDR3 sequences, 18% of which are singletons. With regard to this clonotype: The antigen is undetermined.

These same records also appear under a second study, on T cells expressing NK-cell markers.

Sequencing was performed on PBMCs. This clonotype originated in a woman younger than 35 in good health. This chain uses TRBV7-9 with TRBJ1-6; 7 bases map to TRBD1. Written as DNA, the CDR3 is TGTGCCAGCAGCCAGGGGGACTCCTATAATTCACCCCTCCACTTT. As protein: CASSQGDSYNSPLHF.